Reported below is one T cell receptor (beta chain). Here immunoSEQ multiplex PCR was the method, and the copy in TCRdb shows in-frame clones only, minus some. Among about 98,000 clones listed, 70% to 90% were seen once. The data stem from a study of blood T cell repertoires in COVID-19. Across the whole study: Acute and convalescent COVID-19 specimens originated in the United States, Italy and Spain.

Sequenced input: peripheral blood. The origin of this receptor is a man in his 70s with acute or convalescent COVID-19.

CDR3 DNA: TGTGCCAGTAGCGAACAGGGGGCGACTGGGGCCGGGGAGCTGTTTTTT. Translating it yields CASSEQGATGAGELFF. The chain joins TRBV19 to TRBJ2-2; the match to TRBD1 covers 9 bases. The CDR3 totals 16 residues. V was pared by 6 bases and J by 6 bases, with 11 bases of the junction left unmatched. CDR1 and CDR2 (germline): LNHDA, SQIVND (reference sequence).